This TCR beta chain is from a study of Ad26.COV2.S vaccination and SARS-CoV-2 variants. Treatment denoted: 15 to 20 received Ad26.COV2.S at low or high dose, single or two shots; about 5 received placebo; per-sample allocation not given. Specimen acquisition occurred on day 63 following the initial vaccine or placebo injection. Repertoires were generated with immunoSEQ multiplex PCR, while TCRdb's copy carries only in-frame clones and drops some. Of more than 300,000 clones in the sample, more than 70% were seen once. J lost 5 bases, V lost 4 bases, and 2 bases had no gene match. This CDR3 comprises 14 residues. In germline, CDR1 is SNHLY, CDR2 FYNNEI.

The gene calls are TRBV2 and TRBJ2-3, with 11 bases identical to TRBD1. The receptor comes from a person between 18 and 60 years old who received the Ad26.COV2.S COVID-19 vaccine or a placebo. The sample consisted of peripheral blood, taken in a trial of Ad26.COV2.S vaccine versus placebo. The DNA for the CDR3 is TGTGCCAGCAGTGTAGGGACAGGGGGAGATACGCAGTATTTT. Translated: CASSVGTGGDTQYF.